A selection of T cell receptor beta chains follows, all from one sample in a study of response to subunit inactivated influenza vaccine. TCRdb analysed the RT-PCR reads with MiXCR anew, one entry per CDR3 protein. Of roughly 160,000 distinct CDR3 sequences listed, 9.5% to 12% are singletons. The material was CD8+ T cells sorted from PBMCs, obtained less than 25 months after vaccination. The receptors were sampled from a man between 50 and 75 years old who received an inactivated influenza vaccine. Each CDR3 is given with its conserved first and last residue. D genes are given only for firm matches. Not every row has a clone size; where given, it reads once, few, many or a size class.

abundance: few
j_gene: TRBJ2-3
d_gene: TRBD2
v_gene: TRBV6-1
CDR3nt: TGTGCCAGCACCGAAATCTGGGGGGGAGATACGCAGTATTTT
CDR3aa: CASTEIWGGDTQYF

abundance: -
j_gene: TRBJ2-3
d_gene: TRBD2
v_gene: TRBV7-9
CDR3nt: TGTGCCAGCAGCCCAAACGTAGCGGGGGGGTTCACAGATACGCAGTATTTT
CDR3aa: CASSPNVAGGFTDTQYF

abundance: few
j_gene: TRBJ2-3
d_gene: -
v_gene: TRBV2
CDR3nt: TGTGCCAGCAGTTCAAGCGACGGAAAATATACGCAGTATTTT
CDR3aa: CASSSSDGKYTQYF

abundance: -
j_gene: TRBJ2-2
d_gene: -
v_gene: TRBV14
CDR3nt: TGTGCCAGCAGCCAAGCCGGCTACCATACCGGGGAGCTGTTTTTT
CDR3aa: CASSQAGYHTGELFF

abundance: few
j_gene: TRBJ1-2
d_gene: TRBD1
v_gene: TRBV10-3
CDR3nt: TGTGCCATCAGTGCCGGGACAGGGTACTATGGCTACACCTTC
CDR3aa: CAISAGTGYYGYTF

abundance: -
j_gene: TRBJ2-1
d_gene: -
v_gene: TRBV28
CDR3nt: TGTGCCAGCAGTTTATTGGGGGGCGGGAATGAGCAGTTCTTC
CDR3aa: CASSLLGGGNEQFF

abundance: few
j_gene: TRBJ2-2
d_gene: -
v_gene: TRBV28
CDR3nt: TGTGCCAGCAGTTTACAATTCACCTCCCACACCGGGGAGCTGTTTTTT
CDR3aa: CASSLQFTSHTGELFF

abundance: few
j_gene: TRBJ1-2
d_gene: -
v_gene: TRBV15
CDR3nt: TGTGCCACCAGCAGAGTTGCCGAGTCTAACTATGGCTACACCTTC
CDR3aa: CATSRVAESNYGYTF

abundance: many
j_gene: TRBJ1-1
d_gene: -
v_gene: TRBV5-5
CDR3nt: TGTGCCAGCAGCTTAGTGGCTTCTGAAGCTTTCTTT
CDR3aa: CASSLVASEAFF

abundance: -
j_gene: TRBJ2-3
d_gene: TRBD1
v_gene: TRBV9
CDR3nt: TGTGCCAGCAGCGTAGAGTCTGGACAGGGGCAGACAGATACGCAGTATTTT
CDR3aa: CASSVESGQGQTDTQYF

abundance: few
j_gene: TRBJ2-1
d_gene: TRBD2
v_gene: TRBV20-1
CDR3nt: TGCAGTGCTAGTTGGGGCGGGAGGGATGGTGAGCAGTTCTTC
CDR3aa: CSASWGGRDGEQFF

abundance: few
j_gene: TRBJ2-4
d_gene: -
v_gene: TRBV18
CDR3nt: TGTGCCAGCTCACTCGCCGCCAGGTCGGGCTTAGCCAAAAACATTCAGTACTTC
CDR3aa: CASSLAARSGLAKNIQYF

abundance: few
j_gene: TRBJ2-5
d_gene: TRBD2
v_gene: TRBV3-1
CDR3nt: TGTGCCAGCAGCCAGGAGGAGGCGGGAGGTGTCGAGACCCAGTACTTC
CDR3aa: CASSQEEAGGVETQYF

abundance: -
j_gene: TRBJ2-1
d_gene: TRBD2
v_gene: TRBV2
CDR3nt: TGTGCCAGCAGTGGGACTAGCGGGGTCGACAATGAGCAGTTCTTC
CDR3aa: CASSGTSGVDNEQFF

abundance: many
j_gene: TRBJ1-2
d_gene: -
v_gene: TRBV12-3/TRBV12-4
CDR3nt: TGTGCCAGCAGCCCCGCAGGGAACTATGGCTACACCTTC
CDR3aa: CASSPAGNYGYTF

abundance: few
j_gene: TRBJ2-2
d_gene: -
v_gene: TRBV27
CDR3nt: TGTGCCAGCAGTGGAATCGGGACGTTAAGCTGGGGGGAGCTGTTTTTT
CDR3aa: CASSGIGTLSWGELFF

abundance: few
j_gene: TRBJ2-1
d_gene: -
v_gene: TRBV5-6
CDR3nt: TGTGCCAGCAGCTTGGGGACACTTGAGCAGTTCTTC
CDR3aa: CASSLGTLEQFF

abundance: -
j_gene: TRBJ2-2
d_gene: TRBD2
v_gene: TRBV4-2
CDR3nt: TGTGCCAGCAGCCAAGAGGGACTAGCGGGGGGTAACACCGGGGAGCTGTTTTTT
CDR3aa: CASSQEGLAGGNTGELFF

abundance: few
j_gene: TRBJ1-5
d_gene: -
v_gene: TRBV4-1
CDR3nt: TGCGCCAGCAGCCAAGGTGGGACACAGCCCCAGCATTTT
CDR3aa: CASSQGGTQPQHF

abundance: few
j_gene: TRBJ2-3
d_gene: -
v_gene: TRBV28
CDR3nt: TGTGCCAGCAGTTTGAGTTTGGACCTCCAAACGCAGTATTTT
CDR3aa: CASSLSLDLQTQYF

abundance: few
j_gene: TRBJ2-7
d_gene: TRBD1
v_gene: TRBV29-1
CDR3nt: TGCAGCGGGCGGACAGGGGACGACTACGAGCAGTACTTC
CDR3aa: CSGRTGDDYEQYF

abundance: few
j_gene: TRBJ2-1
d_gene: TRBD2
v_gene: TRBV3-1
CDR3nt: TGTGCCAGCAGCCAAGATCGACTAGCGGGGGGTAACAATGAGCAGTTCTTC
CDR3aa: CASSQDRLAGGNNEQFF

abundance: few
j_gene: TRBJ2-7
d_gene: -
v_gene: TRBV6-2/TRBV6-3
CDR3nt: TGTGCCAGCAGTTACTCGCCAGGCGACGAGCAGTACTTC
CDR3aa: CASSYSPGDEQYF

abundance: few
j_gene: TRBJ2-7
d_gene: -
v_gene: TRBV19
CDR3nt: TGTGCCAGTAGTATTGGGCCACTCCTAAGCTCCTACGAGCAGTACTTC
CDR3aa: CASSIGPLLSSYEQYF

abundance: -
j_gene: TRBJ2-7
d_gene: -
v_gene: TRBV27
CDR3nt: TGTGCCAGCAGTTCGGGGTCCCTCTACGAGCAGTACTTC
CDR3aa: CASSSGSLYEQYF

abundance: -
j_gene: TRBJ2-5
d_gene: -
v_gene: TRBV11-2
CDR3nt: TGTGCCAGCAGCCACGGGCTCTTTCCCGTGGGCCAGTACTTC
CDR3aa: CASSHGLFPVGQYF

abundance: -
j_gene: TRBJ2-1
d_gene: TRBD1
v_gene: TRBV12-3/TRBV12-4
CDR3nt: TGTGCCAGCAGTGACAGGGGGCGATCCTACAATGAGCAGTTCTTC
CDR3aa: CASSDRGRSYNEQFF

abundance: few
j_gene: TRBJ2-5
d_gene: TRBD2
v_gene: TRBV15
CDR3nt: TGTGCCACCAGCTCCGGGACTAGCGGGAGTAGTGAGACCCAGTACTTC
CDR3aa: CATSSGTSGSSETQYF

abundance: -
j_gene: TRBJ2-7
d_gene: -
v_gene: TRBV5-1
CDR3nt: TGCGCCAGCAGCTTGATGGGGGGCGTCATTAACGACGAGCAGTACTTC
CDR3aa: CASSLMGGVINDEQYF

abundance: few
j_gene: TRBJ2-3
d_gene: TRBD2
v_gene: TRBV7-2
CDR3nt: TGTGCCAGCAGCTTAACGCGCGGGGGGGCAGATACGCAGTATTTT
CDR3aa: CASSLTRGGADTQYF

abundance: -
j_gene: TRBJ2-2
d_gene: -
v_gene: TRBV7-9
CDR3nt: TGTGCCAGCGTATTTGGGACCGATACCGGGGAGCTGTTTTTT
CDR3aa: CASVFGTDTGELFF

abundance: many
j_gene: TRBJ2-1
d_gene: -
v_gene: TRBV12-3/TRBV12-4
CDR3nt: TGTGCCAGCGCCCGAGCGTTGTATGAGCAGTTCTTC
CDR3aa: CASARALYEQFF

abundance: few
j_gene: TRBJ1-1
d_gene: TRBD1
v_gene: TRBV20-1
CDR3nt: TGCAGTGCCAGGGGGCCGCAGAACACTGAAGCTTTCTTT
CDR3aa: CSARGPQNTEAFF

abundance: -
j_gene: TRBJ2-3
d_gene: -
v_gene: TRBV29-1
CDR3nt: TGCAGCGTTGAAGACCCCGGGACACCTCCCACAGATACGCAGTATTTT
CDR3aa: CSVEDPGTPPTDTQYF

abundance: many
j_gene: TRBJ2-5
d_gene: -
v_gene: TRBV5-5
CDR3nt: TGTGCCAGCAGCTTGGGACTAGGAAATCAAGAGACCCAGTACTTC
CDR3aa: CASSLGLGNQETQYF

abundance: -
j_gene: TRBJ2-5
d_gene: TRBD1
v_gene: TRBV15
CDR3nt: TGTGCCACCAGCACCAGACAGGGGCCGGGGGAGACCCAGAACTTC
CDR3aa: CATSTRQGPGETQNF

abundance: -
j_gene: TRBJ2-2
d_gene: -
v_gene: TRBV28
CDR3nt: TGTGCCAGCAGTTTAACTCGTGGGGAGCTGTTTTTT
CDR3aa: CASSLTRGELFF

abundance: -
j_gene: TRBJ2-2
d_gene: -
v_gene: TRBV9
CDR3nt: TGTGCCAGCAGCCTTGAGAGACAGGCGAGATTGTTGTTTTTT
CDR3aa: CASSLERQARLLFF

abundance: many
j_gene: TRBJ2-3
d_gene: TRBD2
v_gene: TRBV28
CDR3nt: TGTGCCAGCAGGATTGGCGGGGGGGCCACAGATACGCAGTATTTT
CDR3aa: CASRIGGGATDTQYF

abundance: -
j_gene: TRBJ2-1
d_gene: -
v_gene: TRBV25-1
CDR3nt: TGTGCCAGCAGTGAGTTCAGGGCGGATGAGCAGTTCTTC
CDR3aa: CASSEFRADEQFF

abundance: few
j_gene: TRBJ2-3
d_gene: TRBD2
v_gene: TRBV25-1
CDR3nt: TGTGCCAGCAGTATCCTAGCGGGAGGGTTCACAGATACGCAGTATTTT
CDR3aa: CASSILAGGFTDTQYF

abundance: many
j_gene: TRBJ2-3
d_gene: TRBD2
v_gene: TRBV27
CDR3nt: TGTGCCAGCAGTTTATCGTCTAGCGGGGGGAGCACAGATACGCAGTATTTT
CDR3aa: CASSLSSSGGSTDTQYF

abundance: few
j_gene: TRBJ2-6
d_gene: -
v_gene: TRBV4-1
CDR3nt: TGCGCCAGCAGCCTGAGGGTCGGCTACTCTCTTAGGGGGGCCAACGTCCTGACTTTC
CDR3aa: CASSLRVGYSLRGANVLTF

abundance: few
j_gene: TRBJ1-1
d_gene: -
v_gene: TRBV4-3
CDR3nt: TGCGCCAGCAGCCAAGATCAGGGCGGTTACACTGAAGCTTTCTTT
CDR3aa: CASSQDQGGYTEAFF

abundance: many
j_gene: TRBJ1-5
d_gene: -
v_gene: TRBV4-2
CDR3nt: TGTGCCAGCAGCCAAGATGGGGCAGGGGATCAGCCCCAGCATTTT
CDR3aa: CASSQDGAGDQPQHF

abundance: few
j_gene: TRBJ2-7
d_gene: TRBD2
v_gene: TRBV19
CDR3nt: TGTGCCAGTAGCCCCGGGACTAGCGTCCACGAGCAGTACTTC
CDR3aa: CASSPGTSVHEQYF

abundance: few
j_gene: TRBJ1-2
d_gene: -
v_gene: TRBV24-1
CDR3nt: TGTGCCACCAGTGATCACGAGGACGCCTATGGCTACACCTTC
CDR3aa: CATSDHEDAYGYTF

abundance: -
j_gene: TRBJ2-1
d_gene: TRBD2
v_gene: TRBV11-2
CDR3nt: TGTGCCAGCAGCTTATTTTTGGCGGGAGGGTTCTACAATGAGCAGTTCTTC
CDR3aa: CASSLFLAGGFYNEQFF

abundance: -
j_gene: TRBJ2-1
d_gene: TRBD2
v_gene: TRBV12-3/TRBV12-4
CDR3nt: TGTGCCAGCAGCCTTAAGGGGACTAACAATGAGCAGTTCTTC
CDR3aa: CASSLKGTNNEQFF

abundance: -
j_gene: TRBJ2-5
d_gene: -
v_gene: TRBV7-9
CDR3nt: TGTGCCAGCAGCCGGCGGAAACTACAGAGATTACAAGAGACCCAGTACTTC
CDR3aa: CASSRRKLQRLQETQYF